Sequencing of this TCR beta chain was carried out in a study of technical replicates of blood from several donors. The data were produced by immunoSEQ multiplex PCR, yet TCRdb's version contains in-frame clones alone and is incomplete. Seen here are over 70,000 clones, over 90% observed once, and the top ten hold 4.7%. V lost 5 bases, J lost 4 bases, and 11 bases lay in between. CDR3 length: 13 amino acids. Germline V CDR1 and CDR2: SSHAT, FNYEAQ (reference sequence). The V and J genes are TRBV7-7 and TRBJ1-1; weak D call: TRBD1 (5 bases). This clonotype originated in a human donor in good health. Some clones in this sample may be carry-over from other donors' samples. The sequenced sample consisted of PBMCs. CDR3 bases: TGTGCCAGCAGCCCCCCGGGGGGCACTGAAGCTTTCTTT. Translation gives CASSPPGGTEAFF.